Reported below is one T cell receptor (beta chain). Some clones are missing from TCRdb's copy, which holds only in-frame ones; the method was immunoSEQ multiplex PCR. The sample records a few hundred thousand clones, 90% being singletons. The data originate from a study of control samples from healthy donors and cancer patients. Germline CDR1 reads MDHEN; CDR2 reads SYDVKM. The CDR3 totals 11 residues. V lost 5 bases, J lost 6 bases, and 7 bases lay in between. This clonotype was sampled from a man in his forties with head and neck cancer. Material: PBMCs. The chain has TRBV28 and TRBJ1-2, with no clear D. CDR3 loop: CASSADNGYTF. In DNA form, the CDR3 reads TGTGCCAGCAGTGCTGATAATGGCTACACCTTC.